The source of this T cell receptor beta chain is a study of blood T cell repertoires in COVID-19. Study at large: T cells, B-cell-depleted T cells, or PBMCs supplied cDNA or gDNA.

About this clone itself: Other nucleotide sequences in the sample specify the same CDR3.

The CDR3 has 15 residues. Per germline, CDR1 MNHEY and CDR2 SVGAGI. The J segment lost 0 bases and the V segment lost 6 bases, leaving 5 bases of the junction unmatched. Original data processing: Estimation of nucleated cell counts relied on the amplification of reference gene primers. Generated by immunoSEQ multiplex PCR, the TCRdb table keeps only in-frame clones and is missing some. V and J calls and clone size are given by that table; D and trimming were obtained from the DNA. Here the sample spans roughly 7,500 clones, roughly 80% being singletons. The source material was peripheral blood. The rearrangement uses TRBV6-5 and TRBJ1-5; TRBD1 matches at 7 bases. This receptor was obtained from a human donor in a cohort sampled during active COVID-19. The CDR3 DNA reads TGTGCCAGCAGAGTTACAGGGGATAGCAATCAGCCCCAGCATTTT. It specifies CASRVTGDSNQPQHF.